The 7 T cell receptor beta chains below come from one sample, sequenced in a study of blood T cell repertoires in COVID-19. Data came from immunoSEQ multiplex PCR; TCRdb stores just in-frame clones and leaves some out. The sample gives roughly 200,000 clones, roughly 84% of which show up once; about 13% is in the top ten. What was sequenced was peripheral blood. These receptors all come from a human donor in a cohort sampled during active COVID-19.

The chain joins TRBV3-1 (or the pseudogene TRBV3-2) to TRBJ2-7; maybe TRBD2 (6 bases). Deletions cut 6 bases from V and 4 bases from J, with 13 bases between. The germline V gene encodes CDR1 LGHDT and CDR2 YNNKEL (reference sequence). The CDR3 is 13 residues long. CDR3 amino acids: CASRASRGYEQYF. Written as DNA, the CDR3 is TGTGCCAGCAGAGCCAGCCGGGGGTACGAGCAGTACTTC.

V is TRBV19 and J is TRBJ2-5; 13 bases are a match to TRBD2. CDR3 length: 18 amino acids. V lost 7 bases and J lost 6; bases outside the gene matches: 17. Per the germline V gene, CDR1 is LNHDA and CDR2 is SQIVND (reference sequence). The CDR3 DNA follows: TGTGCCAGTACCCCACACCCGACTAGCGGGAGGCTCCCTCAGACCCAGTACTTC. It encodes CASTPHPTSGRLPQTQYF.

This chain links TRBV5-4 with TRBJ2-1, with 9 nucleotides matching TRBD2. CDR1 and CDR2 (germline): SGHNT, YYREEE (reference sequence). The CDR3 covers 15 residues. Trimming at V came to 5 bases and at J to 4 bases, leaving 7 bases not matched to a gene. In nucleotides, the CDR3 is TGTGCCAGCAGTCATATGGCGGGAGGGTACAATGAGCAGTTCTTC. Its protein product is CASSHMAGGYNEQFF.

This sequence joins TRBV11-2 and TRBJ1-5, with D possibly TRBD1 on 6 matching bases. The V and J ends lost 5 bases and 8 bases respectively, with 13 bases between them. There are 13 residues in the CDR3. The germline V gene has CDR1 SGHAT and CDR2 FQNNGV. CDR3 in amino acids: CASSKQGREPQHF. CDR3 in DNA: TGTGCCAGCAGCAAACAGGGAAGGGAGCCCCAGCATTTT.

The rearrangement uses TRBV5-8 and TRBJ1-2; D is perhaps TRBD1 (6 bases). This CDR3 comprises 14 residues. With 4 bases removed from V and 5 bases from J, the gap between germline ends came to 15 bases. The germline V gene has CDR1 SGHTS and CDR2 YDEGEE. The CDR3, as DNA: TGTGCCAGCAGCCCTAACGGACAGAGATATGGCTACACCTTC. It codes for CASSPNGQRYGYTF.

The chain has TRBV12-3 or TRBV12-4 and TRBJ2-7, with D unresolved. The CDR3 spans 12 residues. V was shortened by 5 bases and J by 0 bases, with 5 bases between the two germline ends. The DNA of the CDR3 is TGTGCCAGCAGTGCGAGCTCCTACGAGCAGTACTTC. It specifies CASSASSYEQYF.

This chain uses TRBV7-9 with TRBJ2-7; D is possibly TRBD1 (5 bases). This CDR3 has 14 amino acids. V gave up 5 bases and J gave up 4 bases, with 15 bases separating them. Germline V CDR1 and CDR2: SEHNR, FQNEAQ (reference sequence). The CDR3 protein is CASSRTPQEYEQYF. The CDR3 nucleotides are TGTGCCAGCAGCCGCACCCCACAGGAATACGAGCAGTACTTC.